What follows describes a single TCR beta chain. Antigen unknown. The data were obtained in a study of OX40 agonist ivuxolimab in advanced cancers. Sequenced by immunoSEQ multiplex PCR; TCRdb stores in-frame clones only, minus some. The sample lists 80,000 to 100,000 clones; around nine tenths were seen once. Study-level points and caveats: More expanded clones were seen, on average, in CD8+ T cells than in CD4+.

The TCR originated in an adult with an advanced solid tumor such as melanoma, head and neck, liver or kidney cancer. The material sequenced was CD4+ or CD8+ T cells sorted from blood, taken in a trial of the OX40 agonist ivuxolimab.

CDR3 sequence reads: CSVQGGAGGYTF. Here the CDR3 DNA reads TGCAGCGTCCAAGGGGGGGCGGGTGGCTACACCTTC. The chain joins TRBV29-1 to TRBJ1-2; D is possibly TRBD1 (6 bases). CDR3 length equals 12 residues. Looked up from germline, CDR1 is SQVTM and CDR2 is ANQGSEA. The V end was cut by 6 bases, the J end by 7 bases, with 15 bases between.